This T cell receptor (beta chain) is drawn from a study of human T cells and chemical hapten exposure. The overall study: Largely, small differences in pooled library volume made per-sample TCR yields vary.

The time point denotes: healthy volunteer bleed at 2 weeks. Unfractionated whole blood yielded total RNA. From germline, CDR1 is SQVTM and CDR2 ANQGSEA. The CDR3 is 11 amino acids. V was clipped by 3 bases and J by 6 bases, with 6 bases between them. This clonotype occurred a few times. TCRdb used MiXCR to reprocess the RACE reads, holding one entry per CDR3 protein. The profile covers 100,000 to 150,000 distinct CDR3 sequences, with approximately 10% appearing a single time and roughly 2% taken by the ten largest. The rearrangement joins TRBV29-1 to TRBJ2-1; weak D call: TRBD1 (5 bases). The sequenced sample was whole blood. The sequence derives from a male donor in good health. Some clones in this sample may be carry-over from other donors' samples. The DNA for the CDR3 is TGCAGCGTTGACAGGGTCAATGAGCAGTTCTTC. Encoded protein: CSVDRVNEQFF.